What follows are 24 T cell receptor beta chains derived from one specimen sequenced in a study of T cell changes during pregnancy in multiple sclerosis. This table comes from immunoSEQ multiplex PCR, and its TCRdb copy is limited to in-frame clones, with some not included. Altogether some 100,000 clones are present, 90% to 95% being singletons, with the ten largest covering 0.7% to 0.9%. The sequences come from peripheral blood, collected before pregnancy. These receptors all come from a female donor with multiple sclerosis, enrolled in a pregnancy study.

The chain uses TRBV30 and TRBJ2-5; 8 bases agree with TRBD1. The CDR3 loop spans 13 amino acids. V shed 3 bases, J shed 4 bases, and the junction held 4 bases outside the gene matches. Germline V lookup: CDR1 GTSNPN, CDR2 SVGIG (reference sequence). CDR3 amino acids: CAWRSGGGETQYF. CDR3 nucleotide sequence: TGTGCCTGGAGGTCAGGGGGCGGAGAGACCCAGTACTTC.

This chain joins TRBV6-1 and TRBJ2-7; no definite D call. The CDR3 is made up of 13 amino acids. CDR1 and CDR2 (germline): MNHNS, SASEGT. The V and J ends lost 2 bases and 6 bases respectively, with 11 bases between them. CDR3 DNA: TGTGCCAGCAGTGAACCCCGGTTTAGCGAGCAGTACTTC. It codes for CASSEPRFSEQYF.

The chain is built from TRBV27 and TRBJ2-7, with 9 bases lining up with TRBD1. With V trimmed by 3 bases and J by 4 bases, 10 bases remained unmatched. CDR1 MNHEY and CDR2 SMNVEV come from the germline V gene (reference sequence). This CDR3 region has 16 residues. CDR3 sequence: CASSFRVGQGPYEQYF. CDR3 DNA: TGTGCCAGCAGTTTCCGGGTGGGACAGGGCCCATACGAGCAGTACTTC.

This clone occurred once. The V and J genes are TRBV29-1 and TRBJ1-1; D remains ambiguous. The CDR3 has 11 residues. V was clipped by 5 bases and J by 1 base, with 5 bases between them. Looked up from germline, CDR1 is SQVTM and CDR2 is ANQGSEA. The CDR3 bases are TGCAGCGTTTCAAAGAACACTGAAGCTTTCTTT. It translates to CSVSKNTEAFF.

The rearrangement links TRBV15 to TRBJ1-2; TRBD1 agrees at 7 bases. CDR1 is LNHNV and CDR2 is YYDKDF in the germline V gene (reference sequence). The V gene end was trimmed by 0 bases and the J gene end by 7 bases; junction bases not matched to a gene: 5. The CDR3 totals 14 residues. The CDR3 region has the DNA TGTGCCACCAGCAGAGACTCCGGGACAGTTGGCTACACCTTC. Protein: CATSRDSGTVGYTF.

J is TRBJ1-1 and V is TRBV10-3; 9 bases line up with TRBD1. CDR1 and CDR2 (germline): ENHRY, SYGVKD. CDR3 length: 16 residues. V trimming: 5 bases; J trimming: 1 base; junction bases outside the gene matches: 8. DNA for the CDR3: TGTGCCATCAGTCGGGAGACGGGACAGGGGAACACTGAAGCTTTCTTT. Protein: CAISRETGQGNTEAFF.

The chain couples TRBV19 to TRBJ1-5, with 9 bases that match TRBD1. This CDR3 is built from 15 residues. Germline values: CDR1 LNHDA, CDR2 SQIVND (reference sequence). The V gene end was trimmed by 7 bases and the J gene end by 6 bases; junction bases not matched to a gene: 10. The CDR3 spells CASTSQGAGSQPQHF. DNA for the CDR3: TGTGCCAGTACCTCACAGGGGGCTGGGAGTCAGCCCCAGCATTTT.

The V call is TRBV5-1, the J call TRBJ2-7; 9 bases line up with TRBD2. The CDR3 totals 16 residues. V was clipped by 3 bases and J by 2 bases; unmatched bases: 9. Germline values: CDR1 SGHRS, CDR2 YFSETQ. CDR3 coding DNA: TGCGCCAGCAGCTGGGATCTAGCGGGGACGACCTACGAGCAGTACTTC. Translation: CASSWDLAGTTYEQYF.

Written as DNA, the CDR3 is TGTGCCAGCAGCCTAGGGGAGGCAGGCGGCTACACCTTC. Its translation is CASSLGEAGGYTF. J is TRBJ1-2 and V is TRBV21-1. TRBV21-1 constitutes a pseudogene. The CDR3 spans 13 residues.

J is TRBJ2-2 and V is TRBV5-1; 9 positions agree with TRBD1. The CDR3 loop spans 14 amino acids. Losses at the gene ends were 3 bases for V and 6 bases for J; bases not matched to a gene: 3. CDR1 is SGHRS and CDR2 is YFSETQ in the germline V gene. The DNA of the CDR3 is TGCGCCAGCAGCTCACAGGGGGCGCCCGGGGAGCTGTTTTTT. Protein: CASSSQGAPGELFF.

The CDR3 loop is CASSPQGGQPQHF. The CDR3 region has the DNA TGTGCCAGTAGTCCGCAGGGTGGGCAGCCCCAGCATTTT. This rearrangement joins TRBV19 to TRBJ1-5, with TRBD1 as a possible D gene (5 bases). CDR3 length equals 13 residues. The germline V gene has CDR1 LNHDA and CDR2 SQIVND (reference sequence). Trimming took 5 bases from V and 7 from J, leaving 12 bases between them.

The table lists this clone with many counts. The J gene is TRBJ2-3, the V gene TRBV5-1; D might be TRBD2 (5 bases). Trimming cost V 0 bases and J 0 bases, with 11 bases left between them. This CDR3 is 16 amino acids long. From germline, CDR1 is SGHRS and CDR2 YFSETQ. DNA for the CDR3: TGCGCCAGCAGCTTGGGCGGGTATTCTAGCACAGATACGCAGTATTTT. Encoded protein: CASSLGGYSSTDTQYF.

This chain's CDR3 is CASTQGAGLPQHF. The CDR3 bases are TGTGCCAGTACCCAGGGGGCAGGATTGCCCCAGCATTTT. The chain couples TRBV19 to TRBJ1-5, with TRBD1 matching 8 bases. J was trimmed by 9 bases and V by 7 bases; bases with no gene match: 8. Per the germline V gene, CDR1 is LNHDA and CDR2 is SQIVND (reference sequence). CDR3 length: 13 amino acids.

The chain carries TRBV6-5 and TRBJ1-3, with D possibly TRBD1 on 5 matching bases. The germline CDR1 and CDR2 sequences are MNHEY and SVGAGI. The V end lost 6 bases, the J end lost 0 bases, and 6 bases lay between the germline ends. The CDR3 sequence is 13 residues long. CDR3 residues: CASSGGSGNTIYF. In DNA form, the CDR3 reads TGTGCCAGCAGCGGGGGCTCTGGAAACACCATATATTTT.

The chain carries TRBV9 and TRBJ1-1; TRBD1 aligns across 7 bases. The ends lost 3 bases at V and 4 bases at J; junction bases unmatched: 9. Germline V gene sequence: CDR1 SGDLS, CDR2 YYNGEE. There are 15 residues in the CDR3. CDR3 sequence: CASSAGGRTITEAFF. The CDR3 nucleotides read TGTGCCAGCAGCGCAGGGGGAAGAACGATCACTGAAGCTTTCTTT. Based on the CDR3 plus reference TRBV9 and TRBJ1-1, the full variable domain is DSGVTQTPKHLITATGQRVTLRCSPRSGDLSVYWYQQSLDQGLQFLIQYYNGEERAKGNILERFSAQQFPDLHSELNLSSLELGDSALYFCASSAGGRTITEAFFGQGTRLTVV.

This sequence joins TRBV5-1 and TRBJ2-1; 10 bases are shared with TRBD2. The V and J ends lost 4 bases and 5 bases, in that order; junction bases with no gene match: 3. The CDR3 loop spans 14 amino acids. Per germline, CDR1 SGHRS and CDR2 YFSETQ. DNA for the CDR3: TGCGCCAGCAGCCCCAGCGGGAGGGACAATGAGCAGTTCTTC. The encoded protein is CASSPSGRDNEQFF.

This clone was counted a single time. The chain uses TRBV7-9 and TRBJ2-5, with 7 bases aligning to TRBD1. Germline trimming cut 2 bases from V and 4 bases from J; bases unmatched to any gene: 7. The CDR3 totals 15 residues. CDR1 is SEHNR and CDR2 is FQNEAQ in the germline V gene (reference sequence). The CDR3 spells CASSLLGGPGETQYF. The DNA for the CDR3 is TGTGCCAGCAGCTTATTAGGGGGCCCGGGAGAGACCCAGTACTTC.

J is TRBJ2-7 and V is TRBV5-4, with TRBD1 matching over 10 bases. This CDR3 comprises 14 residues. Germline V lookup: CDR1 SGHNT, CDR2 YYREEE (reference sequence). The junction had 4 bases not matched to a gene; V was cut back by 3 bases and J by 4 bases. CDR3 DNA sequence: TGTGCCAGCAGCTCGGACAGGGGGAGTTACGAGCAGTACTTC. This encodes CASSSDRGSYEQYF.

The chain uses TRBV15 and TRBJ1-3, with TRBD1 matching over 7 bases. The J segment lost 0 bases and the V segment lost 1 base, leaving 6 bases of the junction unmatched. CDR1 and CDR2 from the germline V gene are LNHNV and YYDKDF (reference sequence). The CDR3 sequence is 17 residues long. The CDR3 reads CATSRGTGYLSGNTIYF. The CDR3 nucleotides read TGTGCCACCAGCAGAGGGACAGGCTACCTCTCTGGAAACACCATATATTTT.

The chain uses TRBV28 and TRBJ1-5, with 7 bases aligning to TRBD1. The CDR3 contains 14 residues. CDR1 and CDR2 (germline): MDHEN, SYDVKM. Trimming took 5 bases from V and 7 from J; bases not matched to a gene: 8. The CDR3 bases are TGTGCCAGCAGTCCCGGGACAGTTACCCAGCCCCAGCATTTT. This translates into CASSPGTVTQPQHF.

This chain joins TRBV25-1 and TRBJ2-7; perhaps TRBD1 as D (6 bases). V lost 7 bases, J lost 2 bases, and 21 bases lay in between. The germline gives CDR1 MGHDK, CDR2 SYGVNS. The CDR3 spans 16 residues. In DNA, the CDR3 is TGTGCCAGCACCGCCCGGCTACCAGGGGCGCCCTACGAGCAGTACTTC. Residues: CASTARLPGAPYEQYF.

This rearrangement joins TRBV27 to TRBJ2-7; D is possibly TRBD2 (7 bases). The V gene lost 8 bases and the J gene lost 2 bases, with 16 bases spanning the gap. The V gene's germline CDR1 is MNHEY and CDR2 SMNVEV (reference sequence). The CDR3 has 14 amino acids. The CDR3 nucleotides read TGTGCCAGCCGCCCCTTGCGGGGGCCCTACGAGCAGTACTTC. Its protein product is CASRPLRGPYEQYF.

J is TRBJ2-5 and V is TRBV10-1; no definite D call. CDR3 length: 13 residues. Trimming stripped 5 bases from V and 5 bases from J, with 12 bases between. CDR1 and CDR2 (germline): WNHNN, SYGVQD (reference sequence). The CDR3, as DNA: TGCGCCAGCAGTACTGGGCCCTGGGAGACCCAGTACTTC. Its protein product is CASSTGPWETQYF.

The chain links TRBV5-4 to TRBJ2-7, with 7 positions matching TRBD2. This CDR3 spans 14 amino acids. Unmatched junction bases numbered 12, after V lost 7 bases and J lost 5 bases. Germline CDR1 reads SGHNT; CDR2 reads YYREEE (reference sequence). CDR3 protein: CASGRTSRADEQYF. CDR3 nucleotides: TGTGCCAGCGGAAGGACTAGTAGGGCGGACGAGCAGTACTTC.